Listed below are T cell receptor beta chains from one sample, sequenced in a study of vaccination and CD4 T cells after COVID-19. These receptors have no known antigen. TCRdb ran MiXCR on the PCR reads and lists one entry per CDR3 protein. This sample carries thousands of distinct CDR3 sequences, roughly two thirds of them seen once, and the ten largest clones take less than 40%. The sequenced sample was CD4+ T cells from blood, cultured in vitro. Receptors were obtained from a human donor who had recovered from COVID-19. Both conserved end residues are part of each CDR3. The D gene is left open where the match is weak. Rows may omit the clone size; those that give it use once, few, many or a size class.

TRBD1 17 TRBJ2-5 TRBV27 few TGTGCCAGCAGTTTAGGGAGAAACAGGGGGCGGCAAGAGACCCAGTACTTC CASSLGRNRGRQETQYF
NA 12 TRBJ1-2 TRBV29-1 NA TGCAGCGTTGAAAGCGGACACTATGGCTACACCTTC CSVESGHYGYTF
NA 13 TRBJ2-3 TRBV24-1 large TGTGCCACCAGTGAAGGAGGCACAGATACGCAGTATTTT CATSEGGTDTQYF
NA 13 TRBJ1-5 TRBV14 NA TGTGCCAGCAGCCAAGACCGTAAAGGGCCCCAGCATTTT CASSQDRKGPQHF
NA 14 TRBJ2-1 TRBV5-4 NA TGTGCCAGCAGCGCCGAGAGGGCCTACAATGAGCAGTTCTTC CASSAERAYNEQFF
TRBD2 15 TRBJ2-1 TRBV20-1 NA TGCAGTGCCGGGGGGACTAGCGGCTCCTACAATGAGCAGTTCTTC CSAGGTSGSYNEQFF
TRBD1 13 TRBJ1-2 TRBV2 few TGTGCCAGCAGGGAGGACAGGACCTATGGCTACACCTTC CASREDRTYGYTF
NA 15 TRBJ2-2 TRBV21-1 NA TGTGCCAGCACCTTAGACAGGTCGAACACCGGGGAGCTGTTTTTT CASTLDRSNTGELFF
NA 14 TRBJ2-4 TRBV7-2 once TGTGCCAGCAGCTTAGTTGGACGGGAAAACATTCAGTACTTC CASSLVGRENIQYF
NA 14 TRBJ1-4 TRBV19 NA TGTGCCAGTACCCCCGCCGGAGGTAGTGAAAAACTGTTTTTT CASTPAGGSEKLFF
NA 13 TRBJ1-6 TRBV20-1 few TGCAGTGCTAGCGGGGCAGGCAATTCACCCCTCCACTTT CSASGAGNSPLHF
NA 14 TRBJ2-2 TRBV7-3 once TGTGCCAGCAGCTTAAGGGACGACACCGGGGAGCTGTTTTTT CASSLRDDTGELFF
NA 14 TRBJ1-1 TRBV6-2/TRBV6-3 NA TGTGCCAGCAGTCAACAGAGACAGAACACTGAAGCTTTCTTT CASSQQRQNTEAFF
TRBD1 16 TRBJ1-5 TRBV27 NA TGTGCCAGCAGTTGGACAGGGGGGATTAGCAATCAGCCCCAGCATTTT CASSWTGGISNQPQHF
NA 14 TRBJ1-6 TRBV27 NA TGTGCCAGCAGTTTGTCCTGGGATAATTCACCCCTCCACTTT CASSLSWDNSPLHF
TRBD1 16 TRBJ2-2 TRBV6-2/TRBV6-3 NA TGTGCCAGCAGTTCACCCCGGGACAGGGGCACCGGGGAGCTGTTTTTT CASSSPRDRGTGELFF
TRBD2 18 TRBJ2-5 TRBV6-2/TRBV6-3 NA TGTGCCAGCAGTTCCTATAGGGGACTAGCGGGGTCGAGAGAGACCCAGTACTTC CASSSYRGLAGSRETQYF
TRBD1 15 TRBJ1-4 TRBV4-1 NA TGCGCCAGCAGCCAAGATAGGACAGGGCTAGAAAAACTGTTTTTT CASSQDRTGLEKLFF
NA 12 TRBJ2-5 TRBV5-1 NA TGCGCCAGCAGCGAAAATCAAGAGACCCAGTACTTC CASSENQETQYF
NA 15 TRBJ1-5 TRBV10-3 NA TGTGCCATCAGTGAGTCCTCAGGGGGCAATCAGCCCCAGCATTTT CAISESSGGNQPQHF
TRBD2 17 TRBJ2-3 TRBV10-2 once TGCGCCAGCAGTGTGTTGAGCGGGAGAATTACCACAGATACGCAGTATTTT CASSVLSGRITTDTQYF
NA 13 TRBJ1-2 TRBV6-1 NA TGTGCCAGCAGCCAGACAGATAACTATGGCTACACCTTC CASSQTDNYGYTF
TRBD1 13 TRBJ1-1 TRBV29-1 NA TGCAGCGCCTCGACAGGGGTGAACACTGAAGCTTTCTTT CSASTGVNTEAFF